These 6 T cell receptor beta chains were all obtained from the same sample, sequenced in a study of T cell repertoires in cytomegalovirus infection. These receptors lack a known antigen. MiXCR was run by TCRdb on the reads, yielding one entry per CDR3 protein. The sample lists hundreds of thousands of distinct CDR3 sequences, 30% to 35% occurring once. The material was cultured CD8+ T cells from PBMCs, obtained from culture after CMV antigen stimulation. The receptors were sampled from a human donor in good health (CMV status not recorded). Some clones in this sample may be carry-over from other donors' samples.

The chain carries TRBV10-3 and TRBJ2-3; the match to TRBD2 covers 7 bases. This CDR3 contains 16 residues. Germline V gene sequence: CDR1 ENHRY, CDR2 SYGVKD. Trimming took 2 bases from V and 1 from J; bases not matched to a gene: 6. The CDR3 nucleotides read TGTGCCATCAGTGAGAATGGGCTAGCGGGCACAGATACGCAGTATTTT. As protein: CAISENGLAGTDTQYF.

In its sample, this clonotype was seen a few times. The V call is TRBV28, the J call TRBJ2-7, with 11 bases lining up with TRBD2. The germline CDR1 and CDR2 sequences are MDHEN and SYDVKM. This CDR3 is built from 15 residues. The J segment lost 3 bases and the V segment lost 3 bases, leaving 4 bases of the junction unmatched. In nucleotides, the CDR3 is TGTGCCAGCAGTTTCTCTCTAGCGGGGGGCTACGAGCAGTACGTC. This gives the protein CASSFSLAGGYEQYV.

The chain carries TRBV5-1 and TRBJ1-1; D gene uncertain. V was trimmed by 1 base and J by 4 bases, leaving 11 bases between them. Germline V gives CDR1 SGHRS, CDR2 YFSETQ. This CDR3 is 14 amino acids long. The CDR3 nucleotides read TGCGCCAGCAGCTTGAAGTTCGGATTCACTGAAGCTTTCTTT. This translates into CASSLKFGFTEAFF.

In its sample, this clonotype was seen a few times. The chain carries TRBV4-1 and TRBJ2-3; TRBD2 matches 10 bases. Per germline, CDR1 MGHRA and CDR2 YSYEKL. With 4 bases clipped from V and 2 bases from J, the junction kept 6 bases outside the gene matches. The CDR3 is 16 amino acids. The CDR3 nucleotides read TGCGCCAGCAGCCCCTGGACTAGCGGTGACACAGATACGCAGTATTTT. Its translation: CASSPWTSGDTDTQYF.

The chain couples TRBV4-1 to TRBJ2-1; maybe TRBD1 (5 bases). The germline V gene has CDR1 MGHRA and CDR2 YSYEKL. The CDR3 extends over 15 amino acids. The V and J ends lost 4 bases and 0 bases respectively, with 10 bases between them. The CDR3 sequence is CASSRTTDSYNEQFF. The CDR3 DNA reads TGCGCCAGCAGCCGAACGACAGACTCCTACAATGAGCAGTTCTTC.

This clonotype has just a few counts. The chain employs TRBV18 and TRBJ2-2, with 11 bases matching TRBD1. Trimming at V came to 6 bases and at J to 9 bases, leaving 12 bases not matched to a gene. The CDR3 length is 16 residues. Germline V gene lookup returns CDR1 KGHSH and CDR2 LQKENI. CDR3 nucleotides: TGTGCCAGCTCCCTTGGACAGGGGGCCGTTTTCCGGGAGCTGTTTTTT. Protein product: CASSLGQGAVFRELFF.